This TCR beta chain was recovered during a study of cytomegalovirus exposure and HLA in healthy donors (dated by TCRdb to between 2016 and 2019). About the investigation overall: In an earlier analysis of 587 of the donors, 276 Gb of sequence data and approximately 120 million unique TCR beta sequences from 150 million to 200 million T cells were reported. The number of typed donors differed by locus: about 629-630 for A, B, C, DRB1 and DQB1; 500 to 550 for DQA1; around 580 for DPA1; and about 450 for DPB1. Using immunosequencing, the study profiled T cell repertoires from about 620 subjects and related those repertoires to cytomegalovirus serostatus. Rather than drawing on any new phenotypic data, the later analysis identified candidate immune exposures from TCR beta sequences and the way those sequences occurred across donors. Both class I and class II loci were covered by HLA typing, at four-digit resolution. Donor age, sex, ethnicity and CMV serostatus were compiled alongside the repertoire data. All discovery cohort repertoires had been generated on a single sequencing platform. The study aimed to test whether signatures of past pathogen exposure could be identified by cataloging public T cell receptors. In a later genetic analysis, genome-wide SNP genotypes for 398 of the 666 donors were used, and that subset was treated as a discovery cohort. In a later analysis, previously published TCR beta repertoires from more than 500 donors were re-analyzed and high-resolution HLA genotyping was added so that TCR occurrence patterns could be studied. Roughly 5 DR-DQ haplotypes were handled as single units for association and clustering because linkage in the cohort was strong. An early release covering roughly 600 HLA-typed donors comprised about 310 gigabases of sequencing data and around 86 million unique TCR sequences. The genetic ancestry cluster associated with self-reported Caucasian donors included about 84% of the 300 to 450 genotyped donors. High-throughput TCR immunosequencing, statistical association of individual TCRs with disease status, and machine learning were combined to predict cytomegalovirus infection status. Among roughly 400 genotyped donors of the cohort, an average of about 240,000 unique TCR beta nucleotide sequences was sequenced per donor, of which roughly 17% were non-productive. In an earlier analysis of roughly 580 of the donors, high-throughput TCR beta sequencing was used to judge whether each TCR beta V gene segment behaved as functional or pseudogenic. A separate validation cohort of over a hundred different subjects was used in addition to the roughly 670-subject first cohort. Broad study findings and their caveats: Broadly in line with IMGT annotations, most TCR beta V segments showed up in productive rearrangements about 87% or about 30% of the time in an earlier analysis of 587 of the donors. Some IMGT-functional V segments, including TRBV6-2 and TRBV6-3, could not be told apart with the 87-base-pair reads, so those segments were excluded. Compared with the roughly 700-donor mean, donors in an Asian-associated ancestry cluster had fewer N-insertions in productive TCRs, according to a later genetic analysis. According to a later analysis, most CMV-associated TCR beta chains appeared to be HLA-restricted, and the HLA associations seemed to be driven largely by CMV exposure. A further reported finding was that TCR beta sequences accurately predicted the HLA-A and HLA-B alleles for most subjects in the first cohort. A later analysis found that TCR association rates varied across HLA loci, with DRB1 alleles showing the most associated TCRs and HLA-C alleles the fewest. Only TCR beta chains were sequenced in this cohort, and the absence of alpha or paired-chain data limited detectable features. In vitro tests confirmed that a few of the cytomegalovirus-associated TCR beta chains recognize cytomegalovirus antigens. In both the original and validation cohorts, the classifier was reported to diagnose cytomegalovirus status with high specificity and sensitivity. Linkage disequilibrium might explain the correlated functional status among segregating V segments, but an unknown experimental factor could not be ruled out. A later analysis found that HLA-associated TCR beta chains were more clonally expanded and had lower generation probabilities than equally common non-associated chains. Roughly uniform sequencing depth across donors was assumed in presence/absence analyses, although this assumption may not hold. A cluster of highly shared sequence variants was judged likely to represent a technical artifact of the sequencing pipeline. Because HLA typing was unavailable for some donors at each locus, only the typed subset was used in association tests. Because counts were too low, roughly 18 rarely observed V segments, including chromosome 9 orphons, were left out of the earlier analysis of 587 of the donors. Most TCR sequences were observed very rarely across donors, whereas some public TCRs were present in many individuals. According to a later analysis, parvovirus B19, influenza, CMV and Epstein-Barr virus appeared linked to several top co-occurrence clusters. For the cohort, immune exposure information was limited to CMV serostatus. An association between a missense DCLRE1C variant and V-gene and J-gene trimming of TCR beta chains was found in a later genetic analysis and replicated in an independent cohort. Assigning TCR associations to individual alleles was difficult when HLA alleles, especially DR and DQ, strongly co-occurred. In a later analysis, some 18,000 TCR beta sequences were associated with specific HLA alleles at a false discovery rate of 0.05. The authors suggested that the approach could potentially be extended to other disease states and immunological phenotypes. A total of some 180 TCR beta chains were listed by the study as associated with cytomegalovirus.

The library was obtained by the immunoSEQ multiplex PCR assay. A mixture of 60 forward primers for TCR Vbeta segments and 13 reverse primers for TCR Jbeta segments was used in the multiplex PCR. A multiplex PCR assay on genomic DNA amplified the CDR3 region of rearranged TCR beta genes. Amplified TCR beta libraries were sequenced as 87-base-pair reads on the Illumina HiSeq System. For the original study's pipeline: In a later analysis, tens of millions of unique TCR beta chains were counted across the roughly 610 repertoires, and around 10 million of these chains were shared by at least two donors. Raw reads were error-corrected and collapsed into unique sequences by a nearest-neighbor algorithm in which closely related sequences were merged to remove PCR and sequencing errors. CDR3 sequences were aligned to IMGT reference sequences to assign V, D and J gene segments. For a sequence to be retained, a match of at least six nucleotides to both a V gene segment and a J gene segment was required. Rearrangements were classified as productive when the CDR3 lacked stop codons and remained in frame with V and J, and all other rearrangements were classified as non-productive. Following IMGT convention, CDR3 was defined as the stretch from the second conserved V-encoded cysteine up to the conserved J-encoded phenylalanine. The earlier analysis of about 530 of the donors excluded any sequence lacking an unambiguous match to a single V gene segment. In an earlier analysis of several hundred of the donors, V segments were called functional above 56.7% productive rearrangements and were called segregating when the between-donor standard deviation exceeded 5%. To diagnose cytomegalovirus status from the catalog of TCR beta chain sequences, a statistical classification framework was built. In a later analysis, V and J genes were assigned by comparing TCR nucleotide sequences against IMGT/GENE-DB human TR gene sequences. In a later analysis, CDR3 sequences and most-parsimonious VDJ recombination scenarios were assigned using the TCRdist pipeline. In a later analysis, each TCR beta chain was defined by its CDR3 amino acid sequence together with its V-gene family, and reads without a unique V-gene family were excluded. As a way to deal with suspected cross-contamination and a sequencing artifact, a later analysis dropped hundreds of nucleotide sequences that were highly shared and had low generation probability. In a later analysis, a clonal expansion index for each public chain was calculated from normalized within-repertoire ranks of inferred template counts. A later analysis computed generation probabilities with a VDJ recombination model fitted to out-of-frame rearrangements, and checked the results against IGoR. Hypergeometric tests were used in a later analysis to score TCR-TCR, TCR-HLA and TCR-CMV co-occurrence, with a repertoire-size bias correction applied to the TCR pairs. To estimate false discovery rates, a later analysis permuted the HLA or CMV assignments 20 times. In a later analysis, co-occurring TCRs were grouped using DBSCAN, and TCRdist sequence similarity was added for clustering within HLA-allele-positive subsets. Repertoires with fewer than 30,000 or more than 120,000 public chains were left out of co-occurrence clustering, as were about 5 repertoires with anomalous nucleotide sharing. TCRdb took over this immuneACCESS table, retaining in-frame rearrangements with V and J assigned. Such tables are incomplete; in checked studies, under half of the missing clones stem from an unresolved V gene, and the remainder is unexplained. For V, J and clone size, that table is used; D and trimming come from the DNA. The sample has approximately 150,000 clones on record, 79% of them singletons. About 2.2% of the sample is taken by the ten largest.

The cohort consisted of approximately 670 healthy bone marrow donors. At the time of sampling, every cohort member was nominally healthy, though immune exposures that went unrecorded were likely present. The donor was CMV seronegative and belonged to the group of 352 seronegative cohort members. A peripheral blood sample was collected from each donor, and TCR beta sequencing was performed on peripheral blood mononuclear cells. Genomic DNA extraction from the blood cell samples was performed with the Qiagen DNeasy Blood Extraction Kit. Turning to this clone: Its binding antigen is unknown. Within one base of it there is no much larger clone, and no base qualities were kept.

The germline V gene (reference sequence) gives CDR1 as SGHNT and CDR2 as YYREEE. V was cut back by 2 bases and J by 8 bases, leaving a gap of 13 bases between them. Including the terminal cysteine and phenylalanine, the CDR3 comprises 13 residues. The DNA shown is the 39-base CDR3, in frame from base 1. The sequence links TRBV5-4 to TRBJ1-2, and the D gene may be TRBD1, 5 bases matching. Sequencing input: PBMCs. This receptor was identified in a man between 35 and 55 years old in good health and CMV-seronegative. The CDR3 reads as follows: CASSFDSRTGYTF. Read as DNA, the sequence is TGTGCCAGCAGCTTTGACAGTCGAACGGGCTACACCTTC. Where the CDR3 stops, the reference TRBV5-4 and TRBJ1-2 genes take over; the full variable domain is ETGVTQSPTHLIKTRGQQVTLRCSSQSGHNTVSWYQQALGQGPQFIFQYYREEENGRGNFPPRFSGLQFPNYSSELNVNALELDDSALYLCASSFDSRTGYTFGSGTRLTVV.